The rows below give T cell receptor beta chains drawn from one sample of a study of blood T cell repertoires in COVID-19. This table comes from immunoSEQ multiplex PCR, and its TCRdb copy is limited to in-frame clones, with some not included. The table has a few hundred thousand clones, about 89% seen once. The sequenced sample consisted of PBMCs or T cells enriched from blood (not recorded which). All receptors come from a man aged 40-49 years in a cohort exposed to, infected with or recovered from COVID-19 (not recorded which). CDR3s include the opening cysteine and the closing phenylalanine or tryptophan. A D gene is named only where the DNA matches it firmly. Clone sizes are given selectively: once, few, many, or a class where the clone is expanded.

v_gene	d_gene	abundance	j_gene	CDR3aa	CDR3nt
TRBV28	TRBD1	-	TRBJ1-5	CASRTGTGANQPQHF	TGTGCCAGCAGAACCGGTACAGGGGCCAATCAGCCCCAGCATTTT
TRBV19	-	few	TRBJ1-6	CASSIQGEWNSPLHF	TGTGCCAGTAGTATCCAAGGGGAATGGAATTCACCCCTCCACTTT
TRBV5-1	TRBD1	-	TRBJ2-2	CASSLSGGGTGELFF	TGCGCCAGCAGCTTGTCAGGGGGCGGAACCGGGGAGCTGTTTTTT
TRBV28	-	few	TRBJ1-1	CASSLRGAEAFF	TGTGCCAGCAGTTTACGGGGGGCTGAAGCTTTCTTT
TRBV5-4	TRBD1	-	TRBJ1-4	CASSLSPGQGFEKLFF	TGTGCCAGCAGCCTGAGTCCGGGACAGGGCTTTGAAAAACTGTTTTTT
TRBV6-5	TRBD1	-	TRBJ1-4	CASRRYRGSNEKLFF	TGTGCCAGCAGACGCTACAGGGGATCTAATGAAAAACTGTTTTTT
TRBV5-6	TRBD1	-	TRBJ1-1	CASSFGQGGTEAFF	TGTGCCAGCAGCTTCGGACAGGGGGGCACTGAAGCTTTCTTT
TRBV15	-	-	TRBJ2-1	CATSRDKLSNEQFF	TGTGCCACCAGCAGAGATAAGTTGAGCAATGAGCAGTTCTTC
TRBV19	TRBD2	-	TRBJ2-3	CASNGGRAVDTQYF	TGTGCCAGTAACGGCGGGAGGGCGGTAGATACGCAGTATTTT
TRBV18	TRBD1	-	TRBJ1-5	CASSHNPGQFNQPQHF	TGTGCCAGCTCACACAACCCGGGACAGTTCAATCAGCCCCAGCATTTT
TRBV18	TRBD1	-	TRBJ1-2	CASSQRPGRGQIYGYTF	TGTGCCAGCTCACAACGCCCGGGCAGGGGGCAAATATATGGCTACACCTTC
TRBV11-3	-	-	TRBJ2-3	CASSLGLGEDTDTQYF	TGTGCCAGCAGCTTAGGCCTAGGGGAAGACACAGATACGCAGTATTTT
TRBV3-1/TRBV3-2	-	-	TRBJ2-3	CASSETGDEDTQYF	TGTGCCAGCAGCGAGACGGGGGACGAGGATACGCAGTATTTT
TRBV25-1	-	-	TRBJ2-4	CASSAGQIYKNIQYF	TGTGCCAGCAGCGCGGGACAGATATACAAAAACATTCAGTACTTC
TRBV9	TRBD1	once	TRBJ1-4	CASSRQGAANEKLFF	TGTGCCAGCAGTCGACAGGGGGCCGCTAATGAAAAACTGTTTTTT
TRBV5-1	-	-	TRBJ2-3	CASSLGLSGTDTQYF	TGCGCCAGCAGCTTGGGGCTTTCCGGCACAGATACGCAGTATTTT
TRBV7-2	-	-	TRBJ1-2	CASSLTGDYGYTF	TGTGCCAGCAGCTTAACAGGCGACTATGGCTACACCTTC
TRBV5-1	TRBD2	-	TRBJ2-1	CASSPPGTSGSNEQFF	TGCGCCAGCAGCCCGCCCGGGACTAGTGGGTCCAATGAGCAGTTCTTC
TRBV6-5	-	-	TRBJ1-5	CASSFTGSQPQHF	TGTGCCAGCAGTTTTACAGGGTCTCAGCCCCAGCATTTT
TRBV10-3	-	-	TRBJ1-2	CAISATGFSYTF	TGTGCCATCAGTGCAACGGGGTTCAGCTACACCTTC
TRBV11-2	TRBD2	once	TRBJ2-7	CASSSRLAGGPEQYF	TGTGCCAGCAGCTCAAGACTAGCGGGAGGGCCCGAGCAGTACTTC
TRBV19	TRBD2	-	TRBJ2-2	CASSFSGRVSTGELFF	TGTGCCAGTAGTTTTAGCGGGAGGGTTAGTACCGGGGAGCTGTTTTTT
TRBV7-3	TRBD2	-	TRBJ2-1	CASSLIAGVQNEQFF	TGTGCCAGCAGCTTAATAGCGGGAGTTCAGAATGAGCAGTTCTTC
TRBV9	-	-	TRBJ1-3	CASSVVGGAFSGNTIYF	TGTGCCAGCAGCGTAGTTGGAGGGGCGTTCTCTGGAAACACCATATATTTT
TRBV12-2	-	-	TRBJ2-2	CASRLRTSGRNTGELFF	TGTGCAAGTCGCCTTCGTACTAGCGGGAGGAACACCGGGGAGCTGTTTTTT
TRBV5-3	-	-	TRBJ1-1	CARSLSPLEGYTEAFF	TGTGCCAGAAGCTTGTCGCCCCTTGAGGGATACACTGAAGCTTTCTTT
TRBV4-2	-	-	TRBJ2-7	CASSRTADPYEQYF	TGTGCCAGCAGCCGGACTGCCGACCCCTACGAGCAGTACTTC
TRBV19	TRBD2	-	TRBJ2-2	CASSRSGTTNTGELFF	TGTGCCAGTAGTAGATCCGGGACTACGAACACCGGGGAGCTGTTTTTT
TRBV3-1/TRBV3-2	TRBD2	-	TRBJ2-3	CASNLADRTDTQYF	TGTGCCAGCAACCTAGCGGACCGCACAGATACGCAGTATTTT
TRBV18	-	-	TRBJ1-2	CASSPNRDNYGYTF	TGTGCCAGCTCCCCTAACAGGGACAACTATGGCTACACCTTC
TRBV11-2	TRBD2	-	TRBJ2-2	CASSLGLAGGYGELFF	TGTGCCAGCAGCCTCGGACTAGCGGGAGGATACGGGGAGCTGTTTTTT
TRBV11-1	-	-	TRBJ1-2	CASSSGTSNYGYTF	TGTGCCAGCAGCTCCGGGACAAGTAACTATGGCTACACCTTC
TRBV6-5	-	-	TRBJ1-6	CASSYAQGRRSPLHF	TGTGCCAGCAGTTACGCGCAGGGAAGGCGTTCACCCCTCCACTTT
TRBV19	-	-	TRBJ2-4	CASTTGQLSQKNIQYF	TGTGCCAGTACAACAGGACAGCTTAGCCAAAAAAACATTCAGTACTTC
TRBV19	-	-	TRBJ2-7	CATSERNSGVEQYF	TGTGCCACCTCGGAGAGAAACTCGGGGGTCGAGCAGTACTTC
TRBV28	TRBD1	few	TRBJ1-5	CASSGTGGAISNQPQHF	TGTGCCAGCAGTGGGACAGGGGGCGCGATCAGCAATCAGCCCCAGCATTTT
TRBV30	-	-	TRBJ1-1	CAWSVLDFTEAFF	TGTGCCTGGAGTGTTTTGGACTTCACTGAAGCTTTCTTT